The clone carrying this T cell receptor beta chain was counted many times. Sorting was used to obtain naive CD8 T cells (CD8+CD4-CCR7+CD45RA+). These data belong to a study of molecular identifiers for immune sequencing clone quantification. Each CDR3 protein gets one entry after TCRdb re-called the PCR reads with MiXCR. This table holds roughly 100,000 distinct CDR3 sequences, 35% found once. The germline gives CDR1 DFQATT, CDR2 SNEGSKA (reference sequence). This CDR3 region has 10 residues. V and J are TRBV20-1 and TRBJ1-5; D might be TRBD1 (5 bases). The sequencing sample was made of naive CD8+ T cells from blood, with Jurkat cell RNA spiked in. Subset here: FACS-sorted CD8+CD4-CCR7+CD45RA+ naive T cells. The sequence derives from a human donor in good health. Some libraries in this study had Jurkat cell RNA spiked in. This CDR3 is CSRVSQPQHF. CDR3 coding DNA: TGCAGCAGGGTTAGTCAGCCCCAGCATTTT.